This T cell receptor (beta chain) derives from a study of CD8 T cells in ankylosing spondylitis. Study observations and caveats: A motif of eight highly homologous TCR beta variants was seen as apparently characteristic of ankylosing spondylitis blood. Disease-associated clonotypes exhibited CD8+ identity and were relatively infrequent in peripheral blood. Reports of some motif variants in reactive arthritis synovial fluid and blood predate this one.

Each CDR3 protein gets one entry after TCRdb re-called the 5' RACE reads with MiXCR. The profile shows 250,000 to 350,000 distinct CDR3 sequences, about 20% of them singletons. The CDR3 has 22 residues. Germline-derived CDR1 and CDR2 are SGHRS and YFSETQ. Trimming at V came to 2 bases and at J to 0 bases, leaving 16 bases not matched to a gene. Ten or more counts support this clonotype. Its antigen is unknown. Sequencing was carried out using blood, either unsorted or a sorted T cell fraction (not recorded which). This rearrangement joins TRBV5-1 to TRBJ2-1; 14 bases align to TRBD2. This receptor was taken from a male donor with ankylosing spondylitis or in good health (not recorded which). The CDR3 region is CASSFLARAGLAGGSSYNEQFF. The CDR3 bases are TGCGCCAGCAGCTTTCTAGCTCGGGCCGGACTAGCGGGAGGAAGCTCCTACAATGAGCAGTTCTTC. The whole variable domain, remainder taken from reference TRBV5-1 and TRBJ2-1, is KAGVTQTPRYLIKTRGQQVTLSCSPISGHRSVSWYQQTPGQGLQFLFEYFSETQRNKGNFPGRFSGRQFSNSRSEMNVSTLELGDSALYLCASSFLARAGLAGGSSYNEQFFGPGTRLTVL.